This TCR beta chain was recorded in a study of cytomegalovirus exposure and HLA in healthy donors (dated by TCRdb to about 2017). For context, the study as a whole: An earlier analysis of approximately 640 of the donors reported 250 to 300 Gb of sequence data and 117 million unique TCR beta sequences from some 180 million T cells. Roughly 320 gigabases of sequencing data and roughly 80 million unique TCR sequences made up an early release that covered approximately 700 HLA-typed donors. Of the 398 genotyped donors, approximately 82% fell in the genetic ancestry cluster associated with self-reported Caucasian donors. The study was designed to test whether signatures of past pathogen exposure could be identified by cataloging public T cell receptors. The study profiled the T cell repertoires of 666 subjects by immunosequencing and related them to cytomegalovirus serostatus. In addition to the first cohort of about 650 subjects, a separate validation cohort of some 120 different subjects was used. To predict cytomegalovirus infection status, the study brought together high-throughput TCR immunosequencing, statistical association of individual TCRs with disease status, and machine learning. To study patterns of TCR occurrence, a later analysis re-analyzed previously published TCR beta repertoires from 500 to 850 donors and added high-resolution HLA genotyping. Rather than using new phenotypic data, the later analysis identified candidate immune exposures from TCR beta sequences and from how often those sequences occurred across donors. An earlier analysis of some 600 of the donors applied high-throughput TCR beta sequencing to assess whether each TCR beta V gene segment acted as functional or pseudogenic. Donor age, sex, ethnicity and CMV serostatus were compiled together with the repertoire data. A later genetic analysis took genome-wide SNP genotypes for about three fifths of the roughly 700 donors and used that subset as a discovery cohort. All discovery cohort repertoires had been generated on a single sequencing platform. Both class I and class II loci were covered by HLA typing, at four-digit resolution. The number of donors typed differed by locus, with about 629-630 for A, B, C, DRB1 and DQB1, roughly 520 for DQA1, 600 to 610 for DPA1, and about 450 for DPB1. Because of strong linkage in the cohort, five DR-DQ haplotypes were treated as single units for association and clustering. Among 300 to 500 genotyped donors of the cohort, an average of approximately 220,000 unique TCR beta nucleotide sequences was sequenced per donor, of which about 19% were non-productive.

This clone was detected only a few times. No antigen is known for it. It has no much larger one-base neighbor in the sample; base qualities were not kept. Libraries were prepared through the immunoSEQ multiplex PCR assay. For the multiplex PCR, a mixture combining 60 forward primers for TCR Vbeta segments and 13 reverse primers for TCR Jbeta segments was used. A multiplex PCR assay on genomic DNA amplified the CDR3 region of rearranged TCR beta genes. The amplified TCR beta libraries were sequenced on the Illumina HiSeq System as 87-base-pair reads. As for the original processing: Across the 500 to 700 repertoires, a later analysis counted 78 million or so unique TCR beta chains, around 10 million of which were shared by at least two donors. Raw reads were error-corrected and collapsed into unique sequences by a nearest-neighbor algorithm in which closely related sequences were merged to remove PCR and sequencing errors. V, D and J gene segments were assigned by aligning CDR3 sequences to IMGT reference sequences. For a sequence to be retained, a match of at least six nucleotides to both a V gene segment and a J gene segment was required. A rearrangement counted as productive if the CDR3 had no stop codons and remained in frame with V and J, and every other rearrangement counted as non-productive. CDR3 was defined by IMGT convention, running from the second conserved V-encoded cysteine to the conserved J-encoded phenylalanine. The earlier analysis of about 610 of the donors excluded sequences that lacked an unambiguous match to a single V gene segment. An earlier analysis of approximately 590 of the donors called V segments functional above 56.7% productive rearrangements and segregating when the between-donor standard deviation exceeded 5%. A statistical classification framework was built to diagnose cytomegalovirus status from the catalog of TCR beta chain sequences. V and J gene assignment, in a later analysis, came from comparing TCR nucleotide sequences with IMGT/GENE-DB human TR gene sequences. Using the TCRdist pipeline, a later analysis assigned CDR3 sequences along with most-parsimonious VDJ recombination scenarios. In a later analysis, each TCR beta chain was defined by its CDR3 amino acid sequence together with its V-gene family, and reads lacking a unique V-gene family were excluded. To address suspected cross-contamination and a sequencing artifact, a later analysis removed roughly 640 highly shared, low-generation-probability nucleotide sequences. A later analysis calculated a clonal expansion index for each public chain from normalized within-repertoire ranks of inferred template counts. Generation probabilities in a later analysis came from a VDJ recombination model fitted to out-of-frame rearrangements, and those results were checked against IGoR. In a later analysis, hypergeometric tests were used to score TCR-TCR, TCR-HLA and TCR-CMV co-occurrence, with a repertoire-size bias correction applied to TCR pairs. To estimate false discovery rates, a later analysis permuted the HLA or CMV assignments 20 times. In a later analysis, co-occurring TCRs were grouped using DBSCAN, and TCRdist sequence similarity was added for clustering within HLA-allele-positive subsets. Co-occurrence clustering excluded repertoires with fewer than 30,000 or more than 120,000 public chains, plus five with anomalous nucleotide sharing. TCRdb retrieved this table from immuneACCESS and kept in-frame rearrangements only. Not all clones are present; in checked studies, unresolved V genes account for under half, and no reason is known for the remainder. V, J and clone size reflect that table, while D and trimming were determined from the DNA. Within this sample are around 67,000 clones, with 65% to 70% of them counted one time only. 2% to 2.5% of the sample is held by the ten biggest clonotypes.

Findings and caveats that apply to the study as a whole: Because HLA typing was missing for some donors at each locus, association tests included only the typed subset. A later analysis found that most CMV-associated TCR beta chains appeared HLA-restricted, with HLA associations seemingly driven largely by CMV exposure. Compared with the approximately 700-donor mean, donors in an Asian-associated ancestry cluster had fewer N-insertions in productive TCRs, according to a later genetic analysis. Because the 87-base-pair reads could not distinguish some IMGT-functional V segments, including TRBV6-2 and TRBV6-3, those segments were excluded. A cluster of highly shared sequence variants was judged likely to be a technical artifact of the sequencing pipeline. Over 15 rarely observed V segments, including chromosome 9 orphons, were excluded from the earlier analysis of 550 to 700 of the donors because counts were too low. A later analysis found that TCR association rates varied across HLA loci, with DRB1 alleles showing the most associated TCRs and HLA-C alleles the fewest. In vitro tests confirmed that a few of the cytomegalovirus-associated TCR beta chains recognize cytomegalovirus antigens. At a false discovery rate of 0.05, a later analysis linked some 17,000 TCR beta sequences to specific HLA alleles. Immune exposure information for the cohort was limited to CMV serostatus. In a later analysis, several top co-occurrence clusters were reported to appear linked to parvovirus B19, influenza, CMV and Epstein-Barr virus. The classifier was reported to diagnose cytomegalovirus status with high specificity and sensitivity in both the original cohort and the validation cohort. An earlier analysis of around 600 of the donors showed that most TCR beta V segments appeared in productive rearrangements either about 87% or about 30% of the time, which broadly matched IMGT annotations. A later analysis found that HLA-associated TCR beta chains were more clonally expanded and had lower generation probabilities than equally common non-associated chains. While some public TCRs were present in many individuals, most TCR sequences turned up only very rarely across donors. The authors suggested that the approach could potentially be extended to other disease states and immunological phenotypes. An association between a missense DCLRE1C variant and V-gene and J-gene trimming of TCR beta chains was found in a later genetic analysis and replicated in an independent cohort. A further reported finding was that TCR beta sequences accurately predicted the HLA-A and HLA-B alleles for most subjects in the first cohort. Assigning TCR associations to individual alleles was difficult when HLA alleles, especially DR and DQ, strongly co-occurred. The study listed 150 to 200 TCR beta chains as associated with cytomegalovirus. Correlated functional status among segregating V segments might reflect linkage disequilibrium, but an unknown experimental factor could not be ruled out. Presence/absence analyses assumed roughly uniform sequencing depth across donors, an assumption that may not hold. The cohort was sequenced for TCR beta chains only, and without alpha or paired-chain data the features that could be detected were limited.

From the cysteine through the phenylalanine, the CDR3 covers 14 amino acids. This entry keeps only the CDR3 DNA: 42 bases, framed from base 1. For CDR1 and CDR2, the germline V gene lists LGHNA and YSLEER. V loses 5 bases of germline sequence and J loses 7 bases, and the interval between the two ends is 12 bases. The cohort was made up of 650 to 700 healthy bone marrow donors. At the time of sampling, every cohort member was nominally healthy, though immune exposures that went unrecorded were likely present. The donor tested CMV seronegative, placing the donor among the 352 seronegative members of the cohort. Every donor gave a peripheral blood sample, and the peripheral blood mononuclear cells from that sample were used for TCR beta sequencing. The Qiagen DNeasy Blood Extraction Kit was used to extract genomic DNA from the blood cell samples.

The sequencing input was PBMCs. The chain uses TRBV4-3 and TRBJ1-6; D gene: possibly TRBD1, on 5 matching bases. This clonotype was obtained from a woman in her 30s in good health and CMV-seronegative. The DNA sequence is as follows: TGCGCCAGCAGCTCTAGGGGAAAGAATTCACCCCTCCACTTT. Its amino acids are CASSSRGKNSPLHF.